The following is a T cell receptor beta chain sequence with its context. This entry comes from a study of blood T cell repertoires in COVID-19. Authors' data handling: Scientists estimated how many nucleated cells there were by amplifying reference gene primers. Sequenced by immunoSEQ multiplex PCR; TCRdb stores in-frame clones only, minus some. Clonal size and the V and J genes are those of that table, whereas D and trimming came from the DNA. This table has 200,000 to 250,000 clones, approximately 78% appearing once. CDR1 is MDHEN and CDR2 is SYDVKM in the germline V gene. This CDR3 region has 16 residues. Between the trimmed V and J ends, which lost 6 bases and 1 base, there was a span of 18 bases.

The V call is TRBV28, the J call TRBJ1-1; D is possibly TRBD1 (5 bases). The TCR comes from a woman of 80 years or more with COVID-19, enrolled during active disease. The source material was peripheral blood. The chain's CDR3 is CASSTGPGGGNTEAFF. The CDR3 DNA is TGTGCCAGCAGCACTGGCCCTGGGGGGGGGAACACTGAAGCTTTCTTT.